Below, one T cell receptor (beta chain) is given with its context. Using immunoSEQ multiplex PCR, the repertoire was profiled, and TCRdb retains in-frame clones only, with some absent. The sample includes roughly 190,000 clones, around 83% seen only once; the top ten take roughly 6.6%. The CDR3 length is 15 residues. V lost 4 bases and J lost 4, with 12 bases in between. The germline CDR1 and CDR2 sequences are KGHDR and SFDVKD. This entry belongs to a study of blood T cell repertoires in COVID-19. Input material: peripheral blood. The receptor comes from a woman in her 40s with acute or convalescent COVID-19. J is TRBJ2-2 and V is TRBV24-1; perhaps TRBD1 as D (5 bases). In nucleotides, the CDR3 is TGTGCCACCAGTGAACTGGACACGAGCACCGGGGAGCTGTTTTTT. Translated: CATSELDTSTGELFF.